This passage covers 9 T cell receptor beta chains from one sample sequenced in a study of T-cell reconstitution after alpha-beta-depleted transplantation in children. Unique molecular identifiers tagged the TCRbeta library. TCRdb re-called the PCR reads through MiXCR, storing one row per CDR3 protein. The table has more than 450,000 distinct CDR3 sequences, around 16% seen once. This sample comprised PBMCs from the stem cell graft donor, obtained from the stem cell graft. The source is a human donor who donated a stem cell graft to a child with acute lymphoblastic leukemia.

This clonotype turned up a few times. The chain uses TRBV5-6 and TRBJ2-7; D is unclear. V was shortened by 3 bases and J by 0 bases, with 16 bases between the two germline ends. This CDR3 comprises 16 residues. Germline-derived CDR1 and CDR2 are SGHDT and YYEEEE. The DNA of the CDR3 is TGTGCCAGCAGCTCCTACGTAATCCTAAGCTCCTACGAGCAGTACTTC. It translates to CASSSYVILSSYEQYF. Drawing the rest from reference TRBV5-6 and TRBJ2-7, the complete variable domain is DAGVTQSPTHLIKTRGQQVTLRCSPKSGHDTVSWYQQALGQGPQFIFQYYEEEERQRGNFPDRFSGHQFPNYSSELNVNALLLGDSALYLCASSSYVILSSYEQYFGPGTRLTVT.

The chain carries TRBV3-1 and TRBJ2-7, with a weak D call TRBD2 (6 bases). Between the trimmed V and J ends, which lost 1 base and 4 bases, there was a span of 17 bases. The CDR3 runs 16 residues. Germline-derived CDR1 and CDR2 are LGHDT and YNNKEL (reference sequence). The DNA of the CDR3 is TGTGCCAGCAGCCAAGTCCTGGGAGGCGCTGGGTACGAGCAGTACTTC. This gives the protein CASSQVLGGAGYEQYF.

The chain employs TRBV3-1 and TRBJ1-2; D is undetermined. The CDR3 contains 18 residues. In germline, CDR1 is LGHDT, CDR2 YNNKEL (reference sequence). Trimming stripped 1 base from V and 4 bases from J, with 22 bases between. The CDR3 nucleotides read TGTGCCAGCAGCCAAGTAAAACGAACCCAAGATCTTCGCTATGGCTACACCTTC. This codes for CASSQVKRTQDLRYGYTF.

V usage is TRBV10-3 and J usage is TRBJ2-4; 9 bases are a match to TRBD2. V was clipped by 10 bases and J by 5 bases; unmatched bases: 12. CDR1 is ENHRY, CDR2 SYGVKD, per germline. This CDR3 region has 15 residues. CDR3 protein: CATSGSSGSENIQYF. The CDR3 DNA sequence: TGTGCCACGTCGGGGAGTAGCGGGAGTGAAAACATTCAGTACTTC.

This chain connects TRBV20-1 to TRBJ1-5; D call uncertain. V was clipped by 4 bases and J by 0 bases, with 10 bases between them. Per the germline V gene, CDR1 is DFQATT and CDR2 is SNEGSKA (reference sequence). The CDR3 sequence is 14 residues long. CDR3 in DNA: TGCAGTGCTATGGAAGACACTAGCAATCAGCCCCAGCATTTT. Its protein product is CSAMEDTSNQPQHF.

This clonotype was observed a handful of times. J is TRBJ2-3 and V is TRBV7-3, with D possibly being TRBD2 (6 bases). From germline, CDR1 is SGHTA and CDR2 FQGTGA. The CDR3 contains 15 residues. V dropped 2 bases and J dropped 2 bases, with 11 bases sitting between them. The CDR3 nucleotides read TGTGCCAGCAGCTTAGGAGGGAGATTCACAGATACGCAGTATTTT. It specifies CASSLGGRFTDTQYF.

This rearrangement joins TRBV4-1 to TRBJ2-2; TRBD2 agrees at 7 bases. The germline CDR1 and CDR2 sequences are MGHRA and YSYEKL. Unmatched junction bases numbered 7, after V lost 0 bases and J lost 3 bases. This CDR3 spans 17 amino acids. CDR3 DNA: TGCGCCAGCAGCCAAGACAGGGCGGGAGAGCACACCGGGGAGCTGTTTTTT. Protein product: CASSQDRAGEHTGELFF.

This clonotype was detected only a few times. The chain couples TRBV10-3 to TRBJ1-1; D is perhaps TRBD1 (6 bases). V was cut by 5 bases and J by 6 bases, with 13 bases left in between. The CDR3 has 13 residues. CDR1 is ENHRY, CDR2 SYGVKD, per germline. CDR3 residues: CAISLQGGAEAFF. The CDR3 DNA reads TGTGCCATCAGTTTACAGGGAGGCGCTGAAGCTTTCTTT.

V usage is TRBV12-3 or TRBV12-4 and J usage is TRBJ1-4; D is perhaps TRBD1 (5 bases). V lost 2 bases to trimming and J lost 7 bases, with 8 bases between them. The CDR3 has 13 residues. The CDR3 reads CASSLTRAEKLFF. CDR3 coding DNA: TGTGCCAGCAGTTTAACCAGGGCTGAAAAACTGTTTTTT.